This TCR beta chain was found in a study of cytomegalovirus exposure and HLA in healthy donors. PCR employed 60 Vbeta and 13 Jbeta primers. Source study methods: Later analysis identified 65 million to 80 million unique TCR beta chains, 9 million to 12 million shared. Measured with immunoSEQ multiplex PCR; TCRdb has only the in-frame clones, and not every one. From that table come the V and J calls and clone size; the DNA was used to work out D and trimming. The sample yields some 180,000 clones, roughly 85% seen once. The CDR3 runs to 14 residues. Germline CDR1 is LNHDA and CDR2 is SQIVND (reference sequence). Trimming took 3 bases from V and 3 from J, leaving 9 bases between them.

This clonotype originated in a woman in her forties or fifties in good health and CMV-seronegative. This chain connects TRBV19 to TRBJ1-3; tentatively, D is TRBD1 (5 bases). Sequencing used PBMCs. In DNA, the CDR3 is TGTGCCAGTAGTATCCCGGGGGTTGGAAACACCATATATTTT. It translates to CASSIPGVGNTIYF. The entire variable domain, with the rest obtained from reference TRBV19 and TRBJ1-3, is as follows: DGGITQSPKYLFRKEGQNVTLSCEQNLNHDAMYWYRQDPGQGLRLIYYSQIVNDFQKGDIAEGYSVSREKKESFPLTVTSAQKNPTAFYLCASSIPGVGNTIYFGEGSWLTVV.